The 21 T cell receptor beta chains given below trace back to one sample, sequenced in a study of early T cells in non-severe SARS-CoV-2 infection. TCRdb called the 5' RACE reads again in MiXCR, with one record for every CDR3 protein. This sample yields 60,000 to 70,000 distinct CDR3 sequences, of which roughly 5% are seen a single time; around 5% belongs to the top ten. Sequenced input: whole blood. The receptor source for this set is an adult who was a healthcare worker with PCR-confirmed SARS-CoV-2 infection or an uninfected control (not recorded which).

This clonotype was recorded many times. The chain employs TRBV5-1 and TRBJ2-3; 9 bases line up with TRBD2. CDR1 and CDR2 from the germline V gene are SGHRS and YFSETQ. The junction had 9 bases not matched to a gene; V was cut back by 4 bases and J by 3 bases. CDR3 size: 16 residues. CDR3 bases: TGCGCCAGCAGCCCGGCCCCCGCGGGGGGGACAGATACGCAGTATTTT. It yields the protein CASSPAPAGGTDTQYF.

In this sample, this clonotype turned up many times. CDR3 region: CASNRGRREGQPQHF. The CDR3 bases are TGTGCCAGTAATCGGGGGAGGCGGGAAGGTCAGCCCCAGCATTTT. The V and J genes are TRBV19 and TRBJ1-5, with D perhaps TRBD1 (5 bases). This CDR3 contains 15 residues. The V gene's germline CDR1 is LNHDA and CDR2 SQIVND (reference sequence). With 7 bases removed from V and 6 bases from J, the gap between germline ends came to 19 bases. Filled out from reference TRBV19 and TRBJ1-5, the complete variable domain reads DGGITQSPKYLFRKEGQNVTLSCEQNLNHDAMYWYRQDPGQGLRLIYYSQIVNDFQKGDIAEGYSVSREKKESFPLTVTSAQKNPTAFYLCASNRGRREGQPQHFGDGTRLSIL.

This clonotype was seen ten or more times. V is TRBV16 and J is TRBJ2-3; 7 nucleotides line up with TRBD1. Unmatched junction bases numbered 16, after V lost 6 bases and J lost 4 bases. The CDR3 spans 17 residues. Per germline, CDR1 KGHSY and CDR2 FQNENV. CDR3 nucleotides: TGTGCCAGCAGACCACAAATCTACAGGGGTCCGTCAGATACGCAGTATTTT. As protein: CASRPQIYRGPSDTQYF.

This clonotype came up many times. The V call is TRBV10-2, the J call TRBJ2-7; no clear D. Per the germline V gene, CDR1 is WSHSY and CDR2 is SAAADI. The CDR3 totals 15 residues. Between the trimmed V and J ends, which lost 6 bases and 5 bases, there was a span of 20 bases. CDR3 DNA sequence: TGCGCCAGCAGACCCGGCCCGGGCCTCCCCGACGAGCAGTACTTC. Protein product: CASRPGPGLPDEQYF.

This clonotype has at least ten counts. CDR3 in DNA: TGTGCCAGCAGTTTAGAGGGGCAGAGTTCACCCCTCCACTTT. Translation: CASSLEGQSSPLHF. This sequence joins TRBV27 and TRBJ1-6; perhaps TRBD1 as D (5 bases). Looked up from germline, CDR1 is MNHEY and CDR2 is SMNVEV (reference sequence). The CDR3 is 14 amino acids. Trimming took 2 bases from V and 9 from J, leaving 11 bases between them.

This clonotype was picked up many times. The chain has TRBV12-3 or TRBV12-4 and TRBJ2-2; D is unclear. CDR3 length: 20 residues. Trimming took off 3 bases at V and 3 bases at J, with 26 bases between the two ends. In DNA form, the CDR3 reads TGTGCCAGCAGTTTCCTAAATCTCCACCTGGGAAGGGCGGACACCGGGGAGCTGTTTTTT. As protein: CASSFLNLHLGRADTGELFF.

This clonotype was seen only a few times. The chain is built from TRBV20-1 and TRBJ2-1; D call uncertain. Germline CDR1 reads DFQATT; CDR2 reads SNEGSKA (reference sequence). V was cut by 6 bases and J by 8 bases, with 14 bases left in between. The CDR3 runs to 12 residues. This CDR3 is CSAYDTTYEQFF. The CDR3 DNA is TGCAGTGCGTACGATACTACCTATGAGCAGTTCTTC.

This clonotype occurred many times. The chain uses TRBV3-1 and TRBJ2-1; tentative D call: TRBD2 (6 bases). The CDR3 loop spans 14 amino acids. Germline V gene data show CDR1 as LGHDT and CDR2 as YNNKEL (reference sequence). V lost 4 bases, J lost 12 bases, and 19 bases lay in between. The chain's CDR3 is CASSPPLDYGGQFF. Here the CDR3 DNA reads TGTGCCAGCAGCCCGCCTTTGGACTACGGAGGGCAGTTCTTC.

This chain connects TRBV2 to TRBJ2-1, with a tentative D call TRBD2 (7 bases). Trimming removed 10 bases at V and 2 bases at J, with 18 bases between. CDR1 is SNHLY and CDR2 is FYNNEI in the germline V gene. This CDR3 is built from 15 residues. This CDR3 reads CATEGGSTTYNEQFF. The CDR3 nucleotides read TGTGCCACCGAGGGGGGGTCGACGACCTACAATGAGCAGTTCTTC.

This clonotype has at least ten counts. The junction differs from germline at one of its ends, possibly a read error. The chain carries TRBV11-1 and TRBJ2-5, with 7 bases aligning to TRBD1. This CDR3 region has 13 residues. CDR1 SGHAT and CDR2 FQDESV come from the germline V gene (reference sequence). In nucleotides, the CDR3 is TGTGCCAGCAGCCCCCACGAAAAAGGGGGCGAAAACTTC. It translates to CASSPHEKGGENF.

This clonotype has more than one count but fewer than ten. This chain uses TRBV18 with TRBJ2-1; TRBD1 aligns across 7 bases. The CDR3 totals 15 residues. V dropped 5 bases and J dropped 4; count of bases not matched to a gene: 8. Germline V gives CDR1 KGHSH, CDR2 LQKENI. CDR3: CASSLTGTAYNEQFF. CDR3 nucleotide sequence: TGTGCCAGCTCATTAACCGGGACAGCATACAATGAGCAGTTCTTC.

The V call is TRBV2, the J call TRBJ2-4; 7 bases fit TRBD1. With V trimmed by 6 bases and J by 8 bases, 7 bases remained unmatched. The CDR3 length is 13 residues. The germline V gene encodes CDR1 SNHLY and CDR2 FYNNEI. Written as DNA, the CDR3 is TGTGCCAGCAGATACGACAGGGTTGACATTCAGTACTTC. It translates to CASRYDRVDIQYF.

The CDR3 sequence is CASSWYGDSNYGYTF. The CDR3 DNA reads TGCGCCAGCAGCTGGTATGGAGACTCTAACTATGGCTACACCTTC. This rearrangement joins TRBV5-1 to TRBJ1-2; no clear D. Germline assignment: CDR1 SGHRS and CDR2 YFSETQ. V was trimmed by 3 bases and J by 0 bases, leaving 12 bases between them. The CDR3 is made up of 15 amino acids.

This rearrangement joins TRBV3-1 to TRBJ1-1; 7 nucleotides agree with TRBD1. The CDR3 has 15 residues. CDR1 LGHDT and CDR2 YNNKEL come from the germline V gene (reference sequence). Trimming removed 3 bases from V and 0 bases from J; junction bases left unmatched: 4. CDR3 sequence (DNA): TGTGCCAGCAGCCACCGACAGGGAGTGAACACTGAAGCTTTCTTT. Translating it yields CASSHRQGVNTEAFF.

This clonotype was seen many times. The chain couples TRBV11-2 to TRBJ2-7; TRBD1 matches at 8 bases. The CDR3 spans 16 residues. CDR1 is SGHAT and CDR2 is FQNNGV in the germline V gene. V gave up 5 bases and J gave up 9 bases; unmatched junction bases: 18. The DNA of the CDR3 is TGTGCCAGCAGCCCTAGAGACAGGGGCCCTATCATGGCGCAGTACTTC. It yields the protein CASSPRDRGPIMAQYF.

The genes are TRBV27 and TRBJ2-3; D assignment may be TRBD1 or TRBD2 (5 bases each). This CDR3 is built from 17 residues. V lost 5 bases and J lost 4, with 22 bases in between. Germline CDR1 is MNHEY and CDR2 is SMNVEV (reference sequence). The CDR3 here is CASSIDLRGAGADTQYF. DNA for the CDR3: TGTGCCAGCAGTATAGATCTGAGGGGAGCAGGTGCAGATACGCAGTATTTT.

The chain has TRBV7-2 and TRBJ1-5; the D is unclear. V lost 2 bases to trimming and J lost 0 bases, with 8 bases between them. In germline, CDR1 is SGHTA, CDR2 FQGNSA. CDR3 size: 15 residues. CDR3 nucleotide sequence: TGTGCCAGCAGCTTACCAGGCCCTAGCAATCAGCCCCAGCATTTT. Its protein product is CASSLPGPSNQPQHF.

This clonotype appeared many times. The V and J genes are TRBV7-2 and TRBJ2-7; 7 nucleotides agree with TRBD1. This CDR3 is built from 15 residues. The junction had 9 bases not matched to a gene; V was cut back by 2 bases and J by 5 bases. Germline V lookup: CDR1 SGHTA, CDR2 FQGNSA. The CDR3 sequence is CASSLSRDRVHEQYF. The CDR3 DNA follows: TGTGCCAGCAGCTTATCGCGAGACAGGGTCCACGAGCAGTACTTC.

The chain joins TRBV6-5 to TRBJ2-3; 14 bases match TRBD2. The CDR3 sequence is 18 residues long. Germline V gene data show CDR1 as MNHEY and CDR2 as SVGAGI. Unmatched junction bases numbered 11, after V lost 0 bases and J lost 9 bases. The CDR3 DNA reads TGTGCCAGCAGTTACTCTGGACTAGCGGGGGGCATGGCTACGACGCAGTATTTT. The encoded protein is CASSYSGLAGGMATTQYF.

This clonotype was seen many times. The chain recombines TRBV7-6 with TRBJ2-3; D may be TRBD2 (5 bases). The V gene's germline CDR1 is SGHVS and CDR2 FNYEAQ. The length of the CDR3 is 15 residues. Trimming removed 9 bases at V and 9 bases at J, with 25 bases between. The CDR3 spells CASSRETHNSGTQYF. The DNA of the CDR3 is TGTGCCAGTTCACGAGAGACTCACAATTCGGGGACGCAGTATTTT.

The chain links TRBV5-1 to TRBJ2-7, with 10 bases lining up with TRBD2. The trim removed 2 bases at V and 2 bases at J, leaving 4 bases unmatched. The CDR3 totals 15 residues. The germline V gene encodes CDR1 SGHRS and CDR2 YFSETQ. The CDR3 coding sequence is TGCGCCAGCAGCTTAGACCTAGCGGGGGCCTACGAGCAGTACTTC. Encoded protein: CASSLDLAGAYEQYF. The variable domain in full, completed from reference TRBV5-1 and TRBJ2-7, reads KAGVTQTPRYLIKTRGQQVTLSCSPISGHRSVSWYQQTPGQGLQFLFEYFSETQRNKGNFPGRFSGRQFSNSRSEMNVSTLELGDSALYLCASSLDLAGAYEQYFGPGTRLTVT.